This TCR beta chain was identified during a study of immune characterization of retroperitoneal liposarcoma. MiXCR, applied by TCRdb to the PCR reads, yields one record per CDR3 protein. This sample carries more than 6,500 distinct CDR3 sequences, about 30% of them seen once, and the ten largest clones take about a quarter. The CDR3 covers 17 residues. The V and J ends lost 2 bases and 9 bases, in that order; junction bases with no gene match: 12. Germline-derived CDR1 and CDR2 are SGHTA and FQGNSA. V gene TRBV7-2 combines with J gene TRBJ2-1; 11 bases map to TRBD2. The TCR comes from a female donor with retroperitoneal liposarcoma. What was sequenced was tumor tissue. The CDR3 loop is CASSLRTLAGEGFEQFF. CDR3 DNA sequence: TGTGCCAGCAGCTTAAGGACACTAGCGGGAGAAGGTTTTGAGCAGTTCTTC.